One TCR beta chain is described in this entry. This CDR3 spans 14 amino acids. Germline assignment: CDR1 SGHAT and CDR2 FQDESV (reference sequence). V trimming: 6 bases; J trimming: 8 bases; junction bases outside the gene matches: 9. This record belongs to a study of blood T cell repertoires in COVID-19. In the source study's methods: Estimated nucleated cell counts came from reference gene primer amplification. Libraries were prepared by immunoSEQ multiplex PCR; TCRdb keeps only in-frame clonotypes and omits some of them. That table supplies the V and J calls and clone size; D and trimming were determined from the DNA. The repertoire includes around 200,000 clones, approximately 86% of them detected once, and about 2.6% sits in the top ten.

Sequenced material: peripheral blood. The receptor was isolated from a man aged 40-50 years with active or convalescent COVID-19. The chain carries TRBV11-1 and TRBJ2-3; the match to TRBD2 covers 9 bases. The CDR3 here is CASRAGGTPATQYF. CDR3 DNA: TGTGCCAGCAGGGCGGGGGGGACCCCGGCTACGCAGTATTTT.